This entry lists 16 T cell receptor beta chains sequenced from one sample in a study of blood T cell repertoires in COVID-19. Clones were sequenced by immunoSEQ multiplex PCR, and TCRdb holds only the in-frame ones, with some missing. The top ten clones hold 0.95% of a sample with some 200,000 clones, approximately 86% of them seen once. Sequences were obtained from peripheral blood. Receptors originate from a man aged 55 to 70 with COVID-19, enrolled during active disease.

The chain couples TRBV19 to TRBJ1-4; weak D call: TRBD1 (5 bases). The length of the CDR3 is 15 residues. The germline V and J ends were trimmed by 3 bases and 7 bases, with 15 bases remaining between them. From germline, CDR1 is LNHDA and CDR2 SQIVND (reference sequence). For the CDR3, the DNA is TGTGCCAGTAGTATGCTTCCCCAGGGCGGTGAAAAACTGTTTTTT. Encoded protein: CASSMLPQGGEKLFF.

The J gene is TRBJ1-2, the V gene TRBV5-1; perhaps TRBD1 as D (6 bases). CDR3 length: 17 residues. Trimming removed 0 bases at V and 5 bases at J, with 20 bases between. Per the germline V gene, CDR1 is SGHRS and CDR2 is YFSETQ. In DNA, the CDR3 is TGCGCCAGCAGCTTGGCTTCTTCCGGGACATATTCTTATGGCTACACCTTC. It encodes CASSLASSGTYSYGYTF.

The chain is built from TRBV5-1 and TRBJ2-5; D gene uncertain. Trimming shortened V by 0 bases and J by 4 bases, and 4 bases separated the two germline ends. The CDR3 is made up of 12 amino acids. Per germline, CDR1 SGHRS and CDR2 YFSETQ. As DNA, the CDR3 is TGCGCCAGCAGCTTGGTCGGAGAGACCCAGTACTTC. Translation gives CASSLVGETQYF. The full variable domain, rest sourced from reference TRBV5-1 and TRBJ2-5, is KAGVTQTPRYLIKTRGQQVTLSCSPISGHRSVSWYQQTPGQGLQFLFEYFSETQRNKGNFPGRFSGRQFSNSRSEMNVSTLELGDSALYLCASSLVGETQYFGPGTRLLVL.

This chain connects TRBV18 to TRBJ1-6; D might be TRBD1 (6 bases). Between the trimmed V and J ends, which lost 0 bases and 6 bases, there was a span of 12 bases. The CDR3 consists of 16 residues. The germline gives CDR1 KGHSH, CDR2 LQKENI. The CDR3 spells CASSPPSGGGNSPLHF. DNA of the CDR3: TGTGCCAGCTCACCACCGAGCGGGGGCGGTAATTCACCCCTCCACTTT.

This clone appeared a single time. The V gene is TRBV7-9, the J gene TRBJ1-4; the match to TRBD1 covers 9 bases. In germline, CDR1 is SEHNR, CDR2 FQNEAQ (reference sequence). This CDR3 comprises 14 residues. J gave up 7 bases and V 5 bases, and 5 bases lay outside the gene matches. CDR3 region: CASSRTGEGEKLFF. CDR3 nucleotides: TGTGCCAGCAGCCGGACAGGGGAGGGTGAAAAACTGTTTTTT.

This chain links TRBV5-1 with TRBJ1-6, with D perhaps matching TRBD1 (6 bases). Per the germline V gene, CDR1 is SGHRS and CDR2 is YFSETQ. There are 17 residues in the CDR3. V was shortened by 2 bases and J by 0 bases, with 12 bases between the two germline ends. The CDR3 reads CASSFRQASSYNSPLHF. As DNA, the CDR3 is TGCGCCAGCAGCTTTAGACAGGCCAGCTCCTATAATTCACCCCTCCACTTT.

J is TRBJ1-2 and V is TRBV3-1 (or the pseudogene TRBV3-2); 8 bases agree with TRBD1. CDR3 size: 14 residues. In germline, CDR1 is LGHDT, CDR2 YNNKEL (reference sequence). J was trimmed by 7 bases and V by 3 bases; bases with no gene match: 7. CDR3 DNA sequence: TGTGCCAGCAGCCACAGGGGGCCGAAGGGTGGCTACACCTTC. It yields the protein CASSHRGPKGGYTF.

There are a few counts of this clone. This chain links TRBV4-2 with TRBJ1-2; D call uncertain. Germline V gene sequence: CDR1 LGHNA, CDR2 YNFKEQ. Trimming shortened V by 0 bases and J by 1 base, and 9 bases separated the two germline ends. The CDR3 has 15 residues. In DNA, the CDR3 is TGTGCCAGCAGCCAAGAGCGAGCGGGTAACTATGGCTACACCTTC. This gives the protein CASSQERAGNYGYTF.

A note on this clone: The sample contains more than one DNA sequence encoding this CDR3. This chain connects TRBV6-5 to TRBJ1-2; D is possibly TRBD1 (5 bases). The ends were cut back, 5 bases at V and 3 bases at J, with 7 bases in the middle. The CDR3 is 12 residues long. Germline lookup yields CDR1 MNHEY and CDR2 SVGAGI. The CDR3 reads CASSPTDYGYTF. The CDR3 DNA follows: TGTGCCAGCAGTCCGACAGACTATGGCTACACCTTC.

V is TRBV28 and J is TRBJ2-3, with D possibly TRBD2 on 6 matching bases. CDR3 length: 14 amino acids. The germline CDR1 and CDR2 sequences are MDHEN and SYDVKM. V lost 4 bases to trimming and J lost 12 bases, with 20 bases between them. CDR3 region: CASSSLTPTGAQYF. CDR3 coding DNA: TGTGCCAGCAGTTCCCTAACTCCGACGGGAGCCCAGTATTTT.

The chain links TRBV5-4 to TRBJ2-1; D is possibly TRBD1 (6 bases). The CDR3 extends over 17 amino acids. Germline CDR1 reads SGHNT; CDR2 reads YYREEE (reference sequence). Deletions cut 2 bases from V and 0 bases from J, with 15 bases between. Here the CDR3 reads CASSFGVGGGSYNEQFF. In nucleotides, the CDR3 is TGTGCCAGCAGCTTTGGGGTTGGGGGCGGCTCCTACAATGAGCAGTTCTTC. Supplemented by reference TRBV5-4 and TRBJ2-1, the full variable domain reads ETGVTQSPTHLIKTRGQQVTLRCSSQSGHNTVSWYQQALGQGPQFIFQYYREEENGRGNFPPRFSGLQFPNYSSELNVNALELDDSALYLCASSFGVGGGSYNEQFFGPGTRLTVL.

V is TRBV19 and J is TRBJ1-1; perhaps TRBD1 as D (5 bases). Germline CDR1 and CDR2: LNHDA and SQIVND (reference sequence). The CDR3 length is 16 residues. Trimming took 5 bases from V and 1 from J, leaving 17 bases between them. The DNA for the CDR3 is TGTGCCAGTAGTCCCCAAGGCAGGGCAGGGAACACTGAAGCTTTCTTT. Amino acids: CASSPQGRAGNTEAFF.

The chain combines TRBV19 with TRBJ1-1; D is ambiguous. With 2 bases removed from V and 2 bases from J, the gap between germline ends came to 6 bases. Germline V CDR1 and CDR2: LNHDA, SQIVND (reference sequence). The CDR3 is 13 residues long. CDR3 bases: TGTGCCAGTAGTATAACAGATAACACTGAAGCTTTCTTT. It is translated as CASSITDNTEAFF.

The rearrangement joins TRBV3-1 (or the pseudogene TRBV3-2) to TRBJ1-1; 9 bases are a match to TRBD1. J was trimmed by 5 bases and V by 4 bases; bases with no gene match: 8. CDR1 and CDR2 (germline): LGHDT, YNNKEL (reference sequence). This CDR3 region has 15 residues. The CDR3 spells CASSRVQGAGTEAFF. DNA for the CDR3: TGTGCCAGCAGCCGGGTACAGGGGGCGGGTACTGAAGCTTTCTTT.

V and J are TRBV19 and TRBJ1-5; 10 bases line up with TRBD1. V shed 5 bases, J shed 6 bases, and the junction held 4 bases outside the gene matches. The germline gives CDR1 LNHDA, CDR2 SQIVND (reference sequence). This CDR3 comprises 14 residues. The DNA for the CDR3 is TGTGCCAGTAGTCTCTGGACAGGGGGTCAGCCCCAGCATTTT. As protein: CASSLWTGGQPQHF. Full variable domain (missing parts from reference TRBV19 and TRBJ1-5): DGGITQSPKYLFRKEGQNVTLSCEQNLNHDAMYWYRQDPGQGLRLIYYSQIVNDFQKGDIAEGYSVSREKKESFPLTVTSAQKNPTAFYLCASSLWTGGQPQHFGDGTRLSIL.

There are a few counts of this clone. The V and J genes are TRBV10-1 and TRBJ2-7; TRBD2 agrees at 10 bases. There are 15 residues in the CDR3. V dropped 6 bases and J dropped 7; count of bases not matched to a gene: 12. Germline V gene data show CDR1 as WNHNN and CDR2 as SYGVQD (reference sequence). CDR3 sequence reads: CASSPRTSGSEEQYF. CDR3 nucleotide sequence: TGCGCCAGCAGCCCTCGGACTAGCGGTTCGGAAGAGCAGTACTTC.